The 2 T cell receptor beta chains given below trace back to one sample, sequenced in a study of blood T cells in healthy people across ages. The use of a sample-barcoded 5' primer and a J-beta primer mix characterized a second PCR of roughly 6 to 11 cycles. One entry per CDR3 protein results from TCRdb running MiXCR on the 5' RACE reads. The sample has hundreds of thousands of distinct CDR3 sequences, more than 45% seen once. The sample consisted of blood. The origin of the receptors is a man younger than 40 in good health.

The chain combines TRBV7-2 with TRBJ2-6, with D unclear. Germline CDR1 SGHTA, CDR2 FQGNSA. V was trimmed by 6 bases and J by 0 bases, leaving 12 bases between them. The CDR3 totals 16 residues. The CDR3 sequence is CASRRTLPSGANVLTF. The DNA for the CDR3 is TGTGCCAGCAGAAGGACCCTCCCCTCTGGGGCCAACGTCCTGACTTTC.

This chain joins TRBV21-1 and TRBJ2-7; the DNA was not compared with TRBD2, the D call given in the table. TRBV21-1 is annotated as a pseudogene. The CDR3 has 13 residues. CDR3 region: CASSPEGRYEQYF. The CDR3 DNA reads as TGTGCCAGCAGCCCCGAGGGTAGATACGAGCAGTACTTC.